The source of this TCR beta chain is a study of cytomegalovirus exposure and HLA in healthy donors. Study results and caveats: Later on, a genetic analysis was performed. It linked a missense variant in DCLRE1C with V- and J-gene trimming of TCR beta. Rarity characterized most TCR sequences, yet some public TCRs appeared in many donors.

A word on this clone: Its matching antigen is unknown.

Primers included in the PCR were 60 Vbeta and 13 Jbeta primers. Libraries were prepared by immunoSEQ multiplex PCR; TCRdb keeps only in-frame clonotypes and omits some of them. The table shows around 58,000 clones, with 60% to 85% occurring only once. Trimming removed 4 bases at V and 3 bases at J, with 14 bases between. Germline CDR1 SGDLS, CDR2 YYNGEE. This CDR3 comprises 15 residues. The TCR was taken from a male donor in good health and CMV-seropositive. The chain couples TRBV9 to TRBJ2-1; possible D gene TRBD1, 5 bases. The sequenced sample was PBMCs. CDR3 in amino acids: CASSPQGAYYNEQFF. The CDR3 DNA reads TGTGCCAGCAGCCCTCAAGGGGCCTACTACAATGAGCAGTTCTTC.